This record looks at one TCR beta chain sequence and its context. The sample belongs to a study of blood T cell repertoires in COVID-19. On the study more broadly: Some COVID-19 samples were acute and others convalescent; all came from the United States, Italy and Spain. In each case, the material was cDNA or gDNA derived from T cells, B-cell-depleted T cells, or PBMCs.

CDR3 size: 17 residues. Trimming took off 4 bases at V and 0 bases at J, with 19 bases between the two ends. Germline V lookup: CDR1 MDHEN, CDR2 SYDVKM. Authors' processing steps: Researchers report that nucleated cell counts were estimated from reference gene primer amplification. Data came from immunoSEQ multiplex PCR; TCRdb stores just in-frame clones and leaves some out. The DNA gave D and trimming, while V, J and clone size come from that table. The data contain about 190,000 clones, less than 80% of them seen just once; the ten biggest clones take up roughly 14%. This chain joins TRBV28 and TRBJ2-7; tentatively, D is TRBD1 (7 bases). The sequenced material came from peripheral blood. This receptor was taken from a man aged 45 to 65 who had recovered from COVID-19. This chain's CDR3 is CASSSRLGTASSYEQYF. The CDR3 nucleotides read TGTGCCAGCAGTTCTAGACTAGGGACAGCGAGCTCCTACGAGCAGTACTTC.